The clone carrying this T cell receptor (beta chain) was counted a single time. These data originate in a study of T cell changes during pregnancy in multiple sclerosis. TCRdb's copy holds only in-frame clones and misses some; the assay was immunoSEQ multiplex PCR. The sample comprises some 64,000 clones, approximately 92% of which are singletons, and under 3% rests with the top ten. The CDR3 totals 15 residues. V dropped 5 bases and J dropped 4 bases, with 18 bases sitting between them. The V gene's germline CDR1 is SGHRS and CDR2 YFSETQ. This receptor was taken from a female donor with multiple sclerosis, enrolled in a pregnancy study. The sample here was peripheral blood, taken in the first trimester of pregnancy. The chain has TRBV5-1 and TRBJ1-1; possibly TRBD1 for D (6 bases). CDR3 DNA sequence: TGCGCCAGCAGTCGCCTCGACAGGAGTCGCACTGAAGCTTTCTTT. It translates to CASSRLDRSRTEAFF.